The present entry profiles one TCR beta chain with its context. Antigen unknown. Donors were ostensibly healthy at sampling, although undocumented immune exposures were probable. Trimming took 2 bases from V and 0 from J, leaving 7 bases between them. The V gene's germline CDR1 is SGDLS and CDR2 YYNGEE. CDR3 length: 14 residues. This specimen belongs to a study of cytomegalovirus exposure and HLA in healthy donors. This PCR relied on a set of 60 Vbeta primers and 13 Jbeta primers. Using immunoSEQ multiplex PCR, the repertoire was profiled, and TCRdb retains in-frame clones only, with some absent. The data contain approximately 60,000 clones, roughly 84% of them seen just once; the ten biggest clones take up around 4.7%. Regarding the study as a whole: Researchers reported in a later analysis that a missense DCLRE1C variant was tied to TCR beta V- and J-gene trimming.

The clonotype was recovered from a man aged 25-45 years in good health and CMV-seronegative. The chain combines TRBV9 with TRBJ2-3; D is ambiguous. The sample was PBMCs. CDR3 nucleotide sequence: TGTGCCAGCAGCGTCTTGGGCAGCACAGATACGCAGTATTTT. Its protein is CASSVLGSTDTQYF.